The 13 T cell receptor beta chains presented below share a single source sample, sequenced in a study of blood T cell repertoires in COVID-19. Data came from immunoSEQ multiplex PCR; TCRdb stores just in-frame clones and leaves some out. The sample includes roughly 400,000 clones, just under 90% of them seen just once. What was sequenced was PBMCs or T cells enriched from blood (not recorded which). These receptors all come from a woman in her 30s who had recovered from COVID-19.

The CDR3, as DNA: TGTGCCAGCAGCGGCGGACTAGCGGGGGGTTTCAGCACAGATACGCAGTATTTT. Protein product: CASSGGLAGGFSTDTQYF. This sequence joins TRBV9 and TRBJ2-3, with TRBD2 matching 14 bases. Trimming at V came to 3 bases and at J to 0 bases, leaving 6 bases not matched to a gene. This CDR3 spans 18 amino acids. Germline assignment: CDR1 SGDLS and CDR2 YYNGEE.

The chain links TRBV11-3 to TRBJ2-2; no definite D call. Trimming took off 5 bases at V and 1 base at J, with 11 bases between the two ends. The CDR3 is made up of 15 amino acids. Germline V gene sequence: CDR1 SGHNT, CDR2 YENEEA. The CDR3, as DNA: TGTGCCAGCAGCCCTACCCCCCAGAACACCGGGGAGCTGTTTTTT. This encodes CASSPTPQNTGELFF.

The gene calls are TRBV5-1 and TRBJ2-5; the match to TRBD1 covers 10 bases. Germline trimming cut 7 bases from V and 14 bases from J; bases unmatched to any gene: 8. The CDR3 covers 11 residues. Germline CDR1 SGHRS, CDR2 YFSETQ. In DNA form, the CDR3 reads TGCGCCAGCGAGGACAGGGGGAGGTTTTACTTC. Amino acid sequence: CASEDRGRFYF.

This chain uses TRBV10-3 with TRBJ1-1, with D possibly TRBD1 on 5 matching bases. Germline CDR1 reads ENHRY; CDR2 reads SYGVKD. Trimming cost V 3 bases and J 0 bases, with 14 bases left between them. The CDR3 covers 16 residues. This chain's CDR3 is CAISDFGGGLNTEAFF. The CDR3 DNA sequence: TGTGCCATCAGTGATTTCGGGGGGGGTTTGAACACTGAAGCTTTCTTT.

Only one count was recorded for this clone. This sequence joins TRBV28 and TRBJ2-2; D is undetermined. CDR3 size: 15 residues. Trimming shortened V by 6 bases and J by 5 bases, and 16 bases separated the two germline ends. Per germline, CDR1 MDHEN and CDR2 SYDVKM. CDR3 nucleotide sequence: TGTGCCAGCAGGCCGACACGCCACCAAACCGGGGAGCTGTTTTTT. It yields the protein CASRPTRHQTGELFF.

The chain has TRBV30 and TRBJ1-1, with a possible D match to TRBD1 (6 bases). The CDR3 has 14 residues. V was cut by 3 bases and J by 0 bases, with 11 bases left in between. Germline CDR1 is GTSNPN and CDR2 is SVGIG (reference sequence). In DNA, the CDR3 is TGTGCCTGGAGGGGACATGGAGTGAACACTGAAGCTTTCTTT. Residues: CAWRGHGVNTEAFF.

CDR3 residues: CASSQRTGAGGKPQHF. In nucleotides, the CDR3 is TGCGCCAGCAGCCAGAGAACAGGGGCGGGAGGAAAGCCCCAGCATTTT. The V and J genes are TRBV4-1 and TRBJ1-5; 7 bases map to TRBD1. In germline, CDR1 is MGHRA, CDR2 YSYEKL. Trimming removed 3 bases from V and 8 bases from J; junction bases left unmatched: 13. The CDR3 spans 16 residues.

The chain employs TRBV6-2 or TRBV6-3 and TRBJ2-2; the match to TRBD1 covers 9 bases. CDR3 length: 14 residues. Germline CDR1 and CDR2: MNHEY and SVGEGT. V lost 5 bases and J lost 5; bases outside the gene matches: 3. In nucleotides, the CDR3 is TGTGCCAGCAGTAGGACAGGGGAAACCGGGGAGCTGTTTTTT. This encodes CASSRTGETGELFF.

The CDR3 bases are TGTGCCACTCCGGGAGGCCTTTCTGGAAACACCATATATTTT. Translation gives CATPGGLSGNTIYF. The chain couples TRBV30 to TRBJ1-3; D remains ambiguous. Trimming left V 8 bases short and J 1 base short, with 15 bases between. This CDR3 has 14 amino acids. Germline CDR1 is GTSNPN and CDR2 is SVGIG (reference sequence).

This clone has only a few counts. The chain joins TRBV5-1 to TRBJ2-1; 7 bases match TRBD2. The CDR3 runs to 15 residues. V lost 5 bases and J lost 9; bases outside the gene matches: 14. Per the germline V gene, CDR1 is SGHRS and CDR2 is YFSETQ. Here the CDR3 DNA reads TGCGCCAGCAGTCTGCTGAGTGGGGGGGTTGCTGAGCAGTTCTTC. Protein product: CASSLLSGGVAEQFF.

J is TRBJ2-5 and V is TRBV4-1; TRBD2 matches 14 bases. CDR3 length equals 20 residues. Losses at the gene ends were 2 bases for V and 0 bases for J; bases not matched to a gene: 11. In germline, CDR1 is MGHRA, CDR2 YSYEKL. The CDR3 loop is CASSQWGTSGSKGYQETQYF. In nucleotides, the CDR3 is TGCGCCAGCAGCCAATGGGGGACTAGCGGGAGTAAGGGGTACCAAGAGACCCAGTACTTC.

Written as DNA, the CDR3 is TGTGCCAGCAGATGGGGTAGGACAGGGGGCTTTGAGCAGTTCTTC. Encoded protein: CASRWGRTGGFEQFF. This chain connects TRBV2 to TRBJ2-1; 11 bases match TRBD1. With V trimmed by 6 bases and J by 9 bases, 10 bases remained unmatched. The CDR3 is 15 residues long. Germline CDR1 is SNHLY and CDR2 is FYNNEI.

This chain joins TRBV13 and TRBJ2-7; tentatively, D is TRBD1 (6 bases). Looked up from germline, CDR1 is PRHDT and CDR2 is FYEKMQ (reference sequence). V lost 5 bases and J 0 bases, leaving 8 bases between the germline ends. The length of the CDR3 is 13 residues. CDR3 loop: CASSGDTSYEQYF. As DNA, the CDR3 is TGTGCCAGCAGCGGGGACACCTCCTACGAGCAGTACTTC.